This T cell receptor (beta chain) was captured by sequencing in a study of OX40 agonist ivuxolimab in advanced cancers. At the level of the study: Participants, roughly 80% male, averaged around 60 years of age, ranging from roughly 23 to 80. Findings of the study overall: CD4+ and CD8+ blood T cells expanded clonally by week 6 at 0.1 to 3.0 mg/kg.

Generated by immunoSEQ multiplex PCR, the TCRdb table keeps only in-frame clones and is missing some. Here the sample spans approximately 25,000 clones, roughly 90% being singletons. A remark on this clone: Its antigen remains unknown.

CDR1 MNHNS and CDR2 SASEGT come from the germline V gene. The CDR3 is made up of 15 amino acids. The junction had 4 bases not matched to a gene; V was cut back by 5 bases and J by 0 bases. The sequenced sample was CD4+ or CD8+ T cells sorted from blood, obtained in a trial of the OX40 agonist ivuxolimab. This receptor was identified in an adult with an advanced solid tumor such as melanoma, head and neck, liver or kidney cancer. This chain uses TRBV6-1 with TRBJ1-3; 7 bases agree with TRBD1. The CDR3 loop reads CASSRTGDSGNTIYF. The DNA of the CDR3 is TGTGCCAGCAGTAGAACAGGGGACTCTGGAAACACCATATATTTT.